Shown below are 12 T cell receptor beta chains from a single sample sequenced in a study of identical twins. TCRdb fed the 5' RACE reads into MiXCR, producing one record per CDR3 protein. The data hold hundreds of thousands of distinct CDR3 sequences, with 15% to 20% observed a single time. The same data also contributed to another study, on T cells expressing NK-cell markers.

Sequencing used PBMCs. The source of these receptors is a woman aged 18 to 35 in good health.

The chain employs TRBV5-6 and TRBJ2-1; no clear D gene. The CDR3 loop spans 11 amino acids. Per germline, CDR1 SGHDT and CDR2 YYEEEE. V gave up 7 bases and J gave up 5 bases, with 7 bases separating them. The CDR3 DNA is TGTGCCAGCGGTAGAAACAATGAGCAGTTCTTC. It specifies CASGRNNEQFF.

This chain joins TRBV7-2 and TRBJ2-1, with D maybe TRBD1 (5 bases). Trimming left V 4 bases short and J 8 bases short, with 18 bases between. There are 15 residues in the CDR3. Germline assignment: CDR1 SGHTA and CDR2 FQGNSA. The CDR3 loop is CASSSFPWEGDEQFF. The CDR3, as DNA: TGTGCCAGCAGCTCGTTTCCTTGGGAAGGGGATGAGCAGTTCTTC.

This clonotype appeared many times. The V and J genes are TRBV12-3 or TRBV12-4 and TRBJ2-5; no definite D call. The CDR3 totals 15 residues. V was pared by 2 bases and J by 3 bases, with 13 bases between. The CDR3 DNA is TGTGCCAGCAGTTTAAGGGCCCAAATAAAAGAGACCCAGTACTTC. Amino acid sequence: CASSLRAQIKETQYF.

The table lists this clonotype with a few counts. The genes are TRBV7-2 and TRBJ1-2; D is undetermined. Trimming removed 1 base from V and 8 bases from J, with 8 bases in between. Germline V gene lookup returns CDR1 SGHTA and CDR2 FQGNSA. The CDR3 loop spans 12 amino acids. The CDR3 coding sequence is TGTGCCAGCAGCTTAGATTTCGGGGGCTACACCTTC. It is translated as CASSLDFGGYTF.

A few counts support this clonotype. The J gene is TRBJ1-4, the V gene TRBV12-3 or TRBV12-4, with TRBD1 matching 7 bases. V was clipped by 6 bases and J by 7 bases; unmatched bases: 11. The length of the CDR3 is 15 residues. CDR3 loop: CASRPTGVEGEKLFF. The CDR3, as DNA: TGTGCCAGCAGACCCACAGGGGTAGAGGGTGAAAAACTGTTTTTT.

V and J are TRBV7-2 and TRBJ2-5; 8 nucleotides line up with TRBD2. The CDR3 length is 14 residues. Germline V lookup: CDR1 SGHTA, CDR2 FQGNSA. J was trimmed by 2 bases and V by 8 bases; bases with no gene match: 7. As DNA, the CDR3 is TGTGCCAGCTTGCGGTCTAGCGGGCAAGAGACCCAGTACTTC. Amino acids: CASLRSSGQETQYF.

CDR3 sequence reads: CASSVVGSGVITGELFF. The DNA of the CDR3 is TGTGCCAGCAGCGTAGTTGGTAGCGGGGTGATCACCGGGGAGCTGTTTTTT. The V and J genes are TRBV9 and TRBJ2-2; 8 bases match TRBD2. Germline V gene sequence: CDR1 SGDLS, CDR2 YYNGEE. J gave up 4 bases and V 0 bases, and 8 bases lay outside the gene matches. This CDR3 has 17 residues.

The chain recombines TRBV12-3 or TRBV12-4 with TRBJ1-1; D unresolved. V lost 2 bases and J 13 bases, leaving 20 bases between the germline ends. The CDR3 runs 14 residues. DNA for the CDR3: TGTGCCAGCAGTTTACATCTCGACGCAACGTTAGGTTTCTTT. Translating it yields CASSLHLDATLGFF.

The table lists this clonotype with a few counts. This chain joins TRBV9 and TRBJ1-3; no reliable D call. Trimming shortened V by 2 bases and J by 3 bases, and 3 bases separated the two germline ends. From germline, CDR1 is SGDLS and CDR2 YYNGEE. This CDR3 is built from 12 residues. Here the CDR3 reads CASSVDGNTIYF. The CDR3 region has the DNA TGTGCCAGCAGCGTTGATGGAAACACCATATATTTT.

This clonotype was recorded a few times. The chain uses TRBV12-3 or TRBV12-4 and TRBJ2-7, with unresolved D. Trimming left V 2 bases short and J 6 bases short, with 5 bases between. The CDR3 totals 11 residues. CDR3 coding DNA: TGTGCCAGCAGTTTATTCCGCGAGCAGTACTTC. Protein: CASSLFREQYF.

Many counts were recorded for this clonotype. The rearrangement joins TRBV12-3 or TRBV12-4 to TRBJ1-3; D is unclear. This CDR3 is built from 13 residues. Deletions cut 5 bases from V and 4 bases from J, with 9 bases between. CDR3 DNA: TGTGCCAGCAGTCCCTTCCGGGGAAACACCATATATTTT. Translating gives CASSPFRGNTIYF.

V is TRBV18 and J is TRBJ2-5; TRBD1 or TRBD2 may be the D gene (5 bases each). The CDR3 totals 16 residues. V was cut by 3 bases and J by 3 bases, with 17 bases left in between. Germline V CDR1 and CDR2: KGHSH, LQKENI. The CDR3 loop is CASSPERFWGKETQYF. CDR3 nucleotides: TGTGCCAGCTCACCGGAGAGGTTCTGGGGGAAAGAGACCCAGTACTTC.